The 31 T cell receptor beta chains reported below all come from one sample, sequenced in a study of type 1 regulatory T cells. One entry per CDR3 protein, called by TCRdb with MiXCR from the reads. The data show about 39,000 distinct CDR3 sequences, with over 9% seen just once and approximately 8% held by the top ten. No cognate antigen is known for these TCRs. What was sequenced was cultured non-Tr1 T cells, either the whole culture or a sorted T cell fraction (not recorded which). These receptors were taken from a human donor in good health.

This clonotype was seen a few times. This chain links TRBV20-1 with TRBJ1-4; maybe TRBD1 (5 bases). The CDR3 is 15 residues long. In germline, CDR1 is DFQATT, CDR2 SNEGSKA (reference sequence). The V gene lost 2 bases and the J gene lost 10 bases, with 20 bases spanning the gap. CDR3 amino acids: CSARPPGHSQGKLFF. The CDR3, as DNA: TGCAGTGCTAGACCCCCAGGACACTCCCAGGGAAAACTGTTTTTT.

At least ten counts were recorded for this clonotype. The chain uses TRBV24-1 and TRBJ2-3; D not resolved. The CDR3 is 14 amino acids. V dropped 3 bases and J dropped 6 bases, with 12 bases sitting between them. CDR1 and CDR2 (germline): KGHDR, SFDVKD. The CDR3 sequence: CATSDPLSWDTQYF. The CDR3 coding sequence is TGTGCCACCAGTGATCCTTTAAGTTGGGATACGCAGTATTTT.

This clonotype was recorded a few times. V and J are TRBV7-2 and TRBJ2-7, with 13 bases fitting TRBD2. Germline values: CDR1 SGHTA, CDR2 FQGNSA. The junction had 13 bases not matched to a gene; V was cut back by 8 bases and J by 12 bases. CDR3 length: 14 amino acids. Here the CDR3 reads CASGERLAGGSRYF. CDR3 sequence (DNA): TGTGCCAGCGGCGAAAGACTAGCGGGAGGATCGCGGTACTTC.

This chain uses TRBV29-1 with TRBJ2-7; a possible D gene is TRBD1 (6 bases). The V gene's germline CDR1 is SQVTM and CDR2 ANQGSEA. The V end lost 6 bases, the J end lost 2 bases, and 14 bases lay between the germline ends. The CDR3 covers 13 residues. CDR3 DNA: TGCAGCGTCGGGACCCACAGGGCCTACGAGCAGTACTTC. Its translation is CSVGTHRAYEQYF.

This clonotype was counted only a few times. This chain joins TRBV7-8 and TRBJ2-7, with TRBD1 matching 9 bases. Germline CDR1 and CDR2: SGHVS and FQNEAQ. The CDR3 loop spans 14 amino acids. The trim removed 5 bases at V and 4 bases at J, leaving 6 bases unmatched. The CDR3 bases are TGTGCCAGCAGCCGACAGGGGGTCGCTTACGAGCAGTACTTC. This translates into CASSRQGVAYEQYF.

Ten or more counts support this clonotype. The gene calls are TRBV5-1 and TRBJ2-1; 7 bases are a match to TRBD1. This CDR3 has 16 residues. Germline CDR1 reads SGHRS; CDR2 reads YFSETQ. The trim removed 2 bases at V and 0 bases at J, leaving 5 bases unmatched. The CDR3 loop is CASSLKGASSYNEQFF. CDR3 coding DNA: TGCGCCAGCAGCTTAAAGGGGGCGAGCTCCTACAATGAGCAGTTCTTC.

This clonotype was counted between two and nine times. The chain uses TRBV7-2 and TRBJ1-2; 8 bases map to TRBD1. In germline, CDR1 is SGHTA, CDR2 FQGNSA. The CDR3 is 14 amino acids. V shed 1 base, J shed 7 bases, and the junction held 5 bases outside the gene matches. CDR3 in DNA: TGTGCCAGCAGCTTAGGACAGGGGAGAGGTGGCTACACCTTC. This sequence encodes CASSLGQGRGGYTF.

This clonotype was seen a few times. The chain combines TRBV19 with TRBJ2-3, with 8 bases lining up with TRBD2. The CDR3 length is 18 residues. V was pared by 5 bases and J by 2 bases, with 15 bases of the junction left unmatched. Looked up from germline, CDR1 is LNHDA and CDR2 is SQIVND (reference sequence). CDR3 coding DNA: TGTGCCAGTAGTGGCACTAGCGGCCTTCGACCTCTCACAGATACGCAGTATTTT. Residues: CASSGTSGLRPLTDTQYF.

This sequence joins TRBV6-1 and TRBJ2-2; 7 nucleotides match TRBD2. V shed 2 bases, J shed 7 bases, and the junction held 10 bases outside the gene matches. The CDR3 runs 16 residues. Germline V gives CDR1 MNHNS, CDR2 SASEGT. In nucleotides, the CDR3 is TGTGCCAGCAGTGAAAGGGGCGGGAGATCTGGCGGGGAGCTGTTTTTT. It yields the protein CASSERGGRSGGELFF.

This clonotype was observed at least ten times. This chain connects TRBV5-1 to TRBJ2-1, with a possible D match to TRBD2 (6 bases). This CDR3 spans 15 amino acids. V shed 5 bases and J shed 0 bases, with 12 bases lying between them. Per germline, CDR1 SGHRS and CDR2 YFSETQ. CDR3 DNA: TGCGCCAGCAGTCTAGCGATAACCTCCTACAATGAGCAGTTCTTC. It specifies CASSLAITSYNEQFF.

This clonotype was picked up a small number of times. The chain combines TRBV20-1 with TRBJ2-2; TRBD1 might be the D (6 bases). The V end was cut by 6 bases, the J end by 6 bases, with 17 bases between. This CDR3 contains 14 residues. CDR1 is DFQATT, CDR2 SNEGSKA, per germline (reference sequence). Here the CDR3 DNA reads TGCAGTGCCCGACAGGCGGTGGGCGCCGGGGAGCTGTTTTTT. It encodes CSARQAVGAGELFF.

This clonotype has only a few counts. The J gene is TRBJ2-2, the V gene TRBV10-3; tentative D call: TRBD2 (5 bases). V lost 0 bases and J lost 2, with 16 bases in between. Germline CDR1 and CDR2: ENHRY and SYGVKD. The CDR3 spans 18 residues. DNA of the CDR3: TGTGCCATCAGTGAGTCGAGATCCGGAGGACGCAACACCGGGGAGCTGTTTTTT. Translated: CAISESRSGGRNTGELFF.

The gene calls are TRBV20-1 and TRBJ2-2, with D possibly being TRBD1 (6 bases). V lost 5 bases to trimming and J lost 3 bases, with 13 bases between them. CDR3 length: 14 residues. Germline V lookup: CDR1 DFQATT, CDR2 SNEGSKA (reference sequence). The CDR3 loop is CSAAQGQYTGELFF. CDR3 DNA sequence: TGCAGTGCTGCCCAGGGGCAATACACCGGGGAGCTGTTTTTT.

The table lists this clonotype with many counts. The chain combines TRBV27 with TRBJ1-6; D unresolved. Germline CDR1 is MNHEY and CDR2 is SMNVEV (reference sequence). V gave up 4 bases and J gave up 16 bases, with 8 bases separating them. CDR3 length: 10 amino acids. CDR3 sequence: CASSSPGLHF. CDR3 DNA sequence: TGTGCCAGCAGTTCCCCGGGACTCCACTTT.

The chain carries TRBV27 and TRBJ1-2, with TRBD1 identical over 8 bases. The CDR3 covers 14 residues. V gave up 4 bases and J gave up 0 bases; unmatched junction bases: 1. The germline gives CDR1 MNHEY, CDR2 SMNVEV (reference sequence). The CDR3 is CASSSRGPNYGYTF. The DNA for the CDR3 is TGTGCCAGCAGTTCCAGGGGGCCTAACTATGGCTACACCTTC.

This clonotype has only a few counts. The rearrangement links TRBV6-5 to TRBJ2-7; 7 nucleotides line up with TRBD2. CDR3 length: 13 residues. V shed 4 bases and J 3 bases; nucleotides not matched to a gene: 3. Germline V gives CDR1 MNHEY, CDR2 SVGAGI. In nucleotides, the CDR3 is TGTGCCAGCAGTTGGACTAGAGGCTACGAGCAGTACTTC. Its translation is CASSWTRGYEQYF.

This clonotype was picked up a small number of times. The V call is TRBV7-2, the J call TRBJ2-7, with D unclear. Germline V CDR1 and CDR2: SGHTA, FQGNSA. CDR3 size: 13 residues. Trimming shortened V by 11 bases and J by 0 bases, and 14 bases separated the two germline ends. The CDR3 DNA follows: TGTGCCGGGGTAGGGCAGGTCTCCTACGAGCAGTACTTC. This gives the protein CAGVGQVSYEQYF.

Ten or more counts support this clonotype. The chain is built from TRBV20-1 and TRBJ2-7; TRBD2 might be the D (6 bases). The CDR3 contains 15 residues. The ends were cut back, 5 bases at V and 7 bases at J, with 24 bases in the middle. In germline, CDR1 is DFQATT, CDR2 SNEGSKA (reference sequence). CDR3: CSAPPAGGPKGEQYF. The CDR3 DNA reads as TGCAGTGCTCCCCCAGCCGGGGGACCGAAGGGAGAGCAGTACTTC.

This clonotype was seen many times. This sequence joins TRBV29-1 and TRBJ2-5; D unresolved. From germline, CDR1 is SQVTM and CDR2 ANQGSEA. This CDR3 region has 12 residues. Trimming cost V 6 bases and J 2 bases, with 10 bases left between them. In nucleotides, the CDR3 is TGCAGCGTCTGGACCATGCAAGAGACCCAGTACTTC. Translation: CSVWTMQETQYF.

Sample share makes this clonotype medium-sized. The rearrangement joins TRBV12-3 or TRBV12-4 to TRBJ1-2, with D uncertain. V lost 1 base and J lost 3, with 9 bases in between. The CDR3 loop spans 14 amino acids. CDR3 bases: TGTGCCAGCAGTTTAGGGGCGGCGGACTATGGCTACACCTTC. Translating gives CASSLGAADYGYTF.

The V gene is TRBV30, the J gene TRBJ1-1; no reliable D call. CDR3 length equals 13 residues. Germline V gives CDR1 GTSNPN, CDR2 SVGIG (reference sequence). V was cut by 1 base and J by 0 bases, with 6 bases left in between. The CDR3 protein is CAWSGHLNTEAFF. CDR3 bases: TGTGCCTGGAGTGGACACCTGAACACTGAAGCTTTCTTT.

This clonotype was seen more than once but under ten times. The chain recombines TRBV6-2 or TRBV6-3 with TRBJ2-2, with D unresolved. This CDR3 is 14 amino acids long. V was pared by 3 bases and J by 5 bases, with 10 bases between. CDR1 is MNHEY and CDR2 is SVGEGT in the germline V gene. In DNA form, the CDR3 reads TGTGCCAGCAGTTATCGTCCCAAAACCGGGGAGCTGTTTTTT. It codes for CASSYRPKTGELFF.

This clonotype was detected ten times or more. The V call is TRBV7-2, the J call TRBJ2-3, with 10 bases identical to TRBD1. J was trimmed by 5 bases and V by 4 bases; bases with no gene match: 3. The CDR3 length is 14 residues. Germline-derived CDR1 and CDR2 are SGHTA and FQGNSA. The CDR3 DNA reads as TGTGCCAGCAGCTGGTGGACAGGGGGAGATACGCAGTATTTT. Translation: CASSWWTGGDTQYF.

The sample holds many counts of this clonotype. DNA of the CDR3: TGCGCCAGCAGCTTAGTAGCGGGATCTAACAATGAGCAGTTCTTC. Encoded protein: CASSLVAGSNNEQFF. J is TRBJ2-1 and V is TRBV5-1; 8 nucleotides agree with TRBD2. The trim removed 2 bases at V and 5 bases at J, leaving 6 bases unmatched. Germline CDR1 is SGHRS and CDR2 is YFSETQ. CDR3 length equals 15 residues.

The J gene is TRBJ2-1, the V gene TRBV20-1; D perhaps matches TRBD2 (6 bases). The CDR3 runs 16 residues. V lost 0 bases and J 1 base, leaving 13 bases between the germline ends. In germline, CDR1 is DFQATT, CDR2 SNEGSKA (reference sequence). The CDR3 DNA follows: TGCAGTGCTAGAGAATACGGCGGGATGTCCTACAATGAGCAGTTCTTC. Translation: CSAREYGGMSYNEQFF.

Within the sample, this clonotype is medium-sized. The rearrangement links TRBV5-1 to TRBJ2-7; D gene uncertain. CDR3 length: 12 residues. Trimming removed 0 bases at V and 5 bases at J, with 6 bases between. CDR1 SGHRS and CDR2 YFSETQ come from the germline V gene. The chain's CDR3 is CASSLVSHEQYF. The CDR3 DNA reads as TGCGCCAGCAGCTTGGTTTCGCACGAGCAGTACTTC.

Concerning this clonotype itself: A much larger clone lies a single base off, so this may be a read error. J is TRBJ2-2 and V is TRBV4-3, with D perhaps TRBD2 (5 bases). The V gene's germline CDR1 is LGHNA and CDR2 YSLEER. The CDR3 consists of 13 residues. CDR3 nucleotides: TGCGCCAGCAGCCTTGGGGTGACCGGGGAGCCGTTTTTT. Translated: CASSLGVTGEPFF.

This clonotype was observed a few times. This chain links TRBV5-1 with TRBJ1-3, with unresolved D. Germline values: CDR1 SGHRS, CDR2 YFSETQ. V was trimmed by 1 base and J by 0 bases, leaving 8 bases between them. The CDR3 length is 15 residues. This chain's CDR3 is CASSLWPNSGNTIYF. In DNA form, the CDR3 reads TGCGCCAGCAGCTTGTGGCCCAACTCTGGAAACACCATATATTTT.

The V gene is TRBV5-1, the J gene TRBJ2-5; the D call may be TRBD1 or TRBD2 (5 bases each). The germline CDR1 and CDR2 sequences are SGHRS and YFSETQ. V lost 3 bases, J lost 2 bases, and 14 bases lay in between. The CDR3 is 15 residues long. CDR3 region: CASSWQRGGQETQYF. DNA for the CDR3: TGCGCCAGCAGCTGGCAGAGGGGCGGTCAAGAGACCCAGTACTTC.

This clonotype was counted only a few times. This chain uses TRBV20-1 with TRBJ2-3; the D is unclear. V was trimmed by 5 bases and J by 5 bases, leaving 11 bases between them. The CDR3 has 12 residues. Germline V gene sequence: CDR1 DFQATT, CDR2 SNEGSKA (reference sequence). The CDR3 region is CSAAKLIDTQYF. For the CDR3, the DNA is TGCAGTGCTGCAAAATTGATAGATACGCAGTATTTT.

This clonotype was detected many times. The gene calls are TRBV20-1 and TRBJ2-6; D unresolved. CDR1 and CDR2 from the germline V gene are DFQATT and SNEGSKA (reference sequence). Trimming pared 5 bases from V and 5 bases from J, leaving 4 bases between. The CDR3 length is 11 residues. CDR3 DNA sequence: TGCAGTGCTGGGAGGGCCAACGTCCTGACTTTC. Translated: CSAGRANVLTF.